These 12 T cell receptor beta chains were all obtained from the same sample, sequenced in a study of blood T cell repertoires in COVID-19. Measured with immunoSEQ multiplex PCR; TCRdb has only the in-frame clones, and not every one. The data contain 200,000 or so clones, around 80% of them seen just once; the ten biggest clones take up less than 15%. The sequenced sample was peripheral blood. The source is a human donor in a cohort sampled during active COVID-19.

This chain uses TRBV4-1 with TRBJ2-5; 8 bases map to TRBD2. Per the germline V gene, CDR1 is MGHRA and CDR2 is YSYEKL. V lost 0 bases to trimming and J lost 2 bases; unmatched junction nucleotides: 8. The CDR3 is 17 amino acids. The CDR3 is CASSQDRATSAQETQYF. The CDR3 region has the DNA TGCGCCAGCAGCCAAGATAGGGCGACTAGCGCGCAAGAGACCCAGTACTTC.

V gene TRBV5-6 combines with J gene TRBJ1-1; D gene unclear. The V gene lost 4 bases and the J gene lost 5 bases, with 12 bases spanning the gap. This CDR3 is 13 amino acids long. Germline V gene data show CDR1 as SGHDT and CDR2 as YYEEEE. The CDR3 bases are TGTGCCAGCAGCCAACTTGGGCAGACTGAAGCTTTCTTT. Amino acid sequence: CASSQLGQTEAFF.

The chain carries TRBV19 and TRBJ2-3; no clear D gene. Trimming shortened V by 4 bases and J by 7 bases, and 9 bases separated the two germline ends. The CDR3 is 12 amino acids. Per the germline V gene, CDR1 is LNHDA and CDR2 is SQIVND (reference sequence). CDR3: CASSTLPNTQYF. The CDR3 DNA follows: TGTGCCAGTAGTACTCTTCCTAATACGCAGTATTTT. Full variable domain (rest looked up from reference TRBV19 and TRBJ2-3): DGGITQSPKYLFRKEGQNVTLSCEQNLNHDAMYWYRQDPGQGLRLIYYSQIVNDFQKGDIAEGYSVSREKKESFPLTVTSAQKNPTAFYLCASSTLPNTQYFGPGTRLTVL.

The gene calls are TRBV27 and TRBJ2-7; a weak D match, TRBD1 (6 bases). V was trimmed by 6 bases and J by 1 base, leaving 16 bases between them. From germline, CDR1 is MNHEY and CDR2 SMNVEV (reference sequence). CDR3 length: 15 amino acids. CDR3 nucleotide sequence: TGTGCCAGCAGACCCTATAACGGACAGTCCTACGAGCAGTACTTC. Amino acid sequence: CASRPYNGQSYEQYF.

This clone was observed at least ten times. This chain connects TRBV2 to TRBJ1-5; 10 bases match TRBD1. The CDR3 extends over 15 amino acids. With V trimmed by 5 bases and J by 1 base, 2 bases remained unmatched. Germline-derived CDR1 and CDR2 are SNHLY and FYNNEI. As DNA, the CDR3 is TGTGCCAGCAGTCGGACAGGGGGAAGCAATCAGCCCCAGCATTTT. Translating it yields CASSRTGGSNQPQHF. Supplemented by reference TRBV2 and TRBJ1-5, the full variable domain reads EPEVTQTPSHQVTQMGQEVILRCVPISNHLYFYWYRQILGQKVEFLVSFYNNEISEKSEIFDDQFSVERPDGSNFTLKIRSTKLEDSAMYFCASSRTGGSNQPQHFGDGTRLSIL.

The chain is built from TRBV2 and TRBJ2-5; no firm D call. CDR3 length: 14 amino acids. The germline V and J ends were trimmed by 6 bases and 2 bases, with 13 bases remaining between them. The V gene's germline CDR1 is SNHLY and CDR2 FYNNEI. CDR3 nucleotides: TGTGCCAGCAGCGGCCGGGTCCCACAAGAGACCCAGTACTTC. It codes for CASSGRVPQETQYF.

This chain uses TRBV11-2 with TRBJ2-7; maybe TRBD1 (6 bases). CDR1 is SGHAT, CDR2 FQNNGV, per germline. The CDR3 has 17 residues. V was cut by 2 bases and J by 7 bases, with 24 bases left in between. The CDR3 reads CASSLTLNTQGNGEQYF. The CDR3 DNA is TGTGCCAGCAGCTTAACCCTTAATACACAGGGAAACGGAGAGCAGTACTTC.

The chain recombines TRBV19 with TRBJ1-4; 8 positions agree with TRBD1. The CDR3 consists of 15 residues. The J segment lost 4 bases and the V segment lost 5 bases, leaving 6 bases of the junction unmatched. CDR1 is LNHDA and CDR2 is SQIVND in the germline V gene (reference sequence). CDR3 DNA sequence: TGTGCCAGTAGTGCCATCGGACAGGGTAATGAAAAACTGTTTTTT. Amino acids: CASSAIGQGNEKLFF.

This sequence joins TRBV30 and TRBJ2-7; unclear D gene. Germline values: CDR1 GTSNPN, CDR2 SVGIG (reference sequence). Between the trimmed V and J ends, which lost 2 bases and 1 base, there was a span of 6 bases. There are 12 residues in the CDR3. The CDR3 DNA is TGTGCCTGGAGTTTCCAATCCTACGAGCAGTACTTC. It codes for CAWSFQSYEQYF.

As regards this clone: The sample holds other DNA sequences that translate to the same CDR3. The chain links TRBV18 to TRBJ1-1; D may be TRBD1 (5 bases). Germline V lookup: CDR1 KGHSH, CDR2 LQKENI. The CDR3 sequence is 14 residues long. V was clipped by 2 bases and J by 1 base, with 8 bases between them. The CDR3 reads CASSPDRKNTEAFF. The CDR3 coding sequence is TGTGCCAGCTCACCAGACAGAAAGAACACTGAAGCTTTCTTT.

The chain is built from TRBV28 and TRBJ2-1; 11 positions match TRBD1. V gave up 7 bases and J gave up 7 bases; unmatched junction bases: 9. Germline V lookup: CDR1 MDHEN, CDR2 SYDVKM. This CDR3 contains 15 residues. The CDR3 protein is CASTPGTGGRNEQFF. The CDR3 coding sequence is TGTGCCAGCACCCCCGGGACAGGGGGTCGGAATGAGCAGTTCTTC. Full variable domain (missing parts from reference TRBV28 and TRBJ2-1): DVKVTQSSRYLVKRTGEKVFLECVQDMDHENMFWYRQDPGLGLRLIYFSYDVKMKEKGDIPEGYSVSREKKERFSLILESASTNQTSMYLCASTPGTGGRNEQFFGPGTRLTVL.

The chain has TRBV5-1 and TRBJ2-3, with D possibly TRBD1 on 6 matching bases. V lost 4 bases, J lost 2 bases, and 11 bases lay in between. Germline CDR1 is SGHRS and CDR2 is YFSETQ. The CDR3 runs to 14 residues. The CDR3 region has the DNA TGCGCCAGCAGCGGGGGCCCAGTCACAGATACGCAGTATTTT. Translating it yields CASSGGPVTDTQYF.